The 20 T cell receptor beta chains presented below share a single source sample, sequenced in a study of shared clonotypes between healthy human individuals. Measured with immunoSEQ multiplex PCR; TCRdb has only the in-frame clones, and not every one. The table records fewer than 2.5 million clones, over 85% of them present only once. What was sequenced was naive CD4+ T cells from PBMCs. The subset is: CD45RA+ positively selected. These receptor sequences come from a man aged 18 to 30 in good health. Some clones in this sample may be carry-over from other donors' samples.

This clone is a singleton in its sample. This sequence joins TRBV12-1 and TRBJ2-6; the table's D call, TRBD2, has no DNA check behind it. TRBV12-1 has pseudogene status. The CDR3 is 15 amino acids. In DNA form, the CDR3 reads TGTGCCAGCAGCGACGGGACTTCTGGGGCCAACGTCCTGACTTTC. It translates to CASSDGTSGANVLTF.

The rearrangement joins TRBV2 to TRBJ2-3; 9 positions match TRBD2. J was trimmed by 5 bases and V by 4 bases; bases with no gene match: 4. The V gene's germline CDR1 is SNHLY and CDR2 FYNNEI. The CDR3 loop spans 14 amino acids. The CDR3 DNA is TGTGCCAGCAGTGTAGCGGGAGTGGTAGATACGCAGTATTTT. It yields the protein CASSVAGVVDTQYF.

This chain joins TRBV29-1 and TRBJ2-7, with 10 bases fitting TRBD1. The length of the CDR3 is 14 residues. Germline CDR1 and CDR2: SQVTM and ANQGSEA. With 8 bases clipped from V and 0 bases from J, the junction kept 7 bases outside the gene matches. CDR3: CSPRGQGSSYEQYF. For the CDR3, the DNA is TGCAGCCCCAGGGGACAGGGGAGCTCCTACGAGCAGTACTTC.

The rearrangement uses TRBV28 and TRBJ1-1, with a weak D call TRBD1 (5 bases). CDR1 is MDHEN, CDR2 SYDVKM, per germline. CDR3 length equals 17 residues. Trimming removed 7 bases from V and 1 base from J, with 22 bases in between. The CDR3 spells CASTPYPYTGANTEAFF. The CDR3 DNA reads as TGTGCCAGCACTCCCTACCCTTATACAGGCGCGAACACTGAAGCTTTCTTT.

V is TRBV28 and J is TRBJ2-5; TRBD1 matches 9 bases. The CDR3 length is 13 residues. The germline V gene has CDR1 MDHEN and CDR2 SYDVKM. The trim removed 5 bases at V and 10 bases at J, leaving 8 bases unmatched. The chain's CDR3 is CASSTGGPWDQYF. DNA for the CDR3: TGTGCCAGCAGTACAGGGGGCCCCTGGGACCAGTACTTC.

The chain joins TRBV19 to TRBJ1-2, with TRBD1 matching 7 bases. The germline CDR1 and CDR2 sequences are LNHDA and SQIVND (reference sequence). This CDR3 spans 17 amino acids. V was pared by 5 bases and J by 0 bases, with 12 bases of the junction left unmatched. CDR3 bases: TGTGCCAGTAGTCCGGGGACAGCCCTCTATTCTAACTATGGCTACACCTTC. It yields the protein CASSPGTALYSNYGYTF.

This chain joins TRBV6-6 and TRBJ2-7; no firm D call. From germline, CDR1 is MNHNY and CDR2 SVGAGI (reference sequence). This CDR3 region has 12 residues. V was cut by 5 bases and J by 3 bases, with 8 bases left in between. CDR3: CASSTKGYEQYF. DNA of the CDR3: TGTGCCAGCAGTACTAAAGGCTACGAGCAGTACTTC.

The chain uses TRBV5-1 and TRBJ2-7, with D maybe TRBD2 (5 bases). CDR1 SGHRS and CDR2 YFSETQ come from the germline V gene. Trimming removed 0 bases at V and 7 bases at J, with 14 bases between. This CDR3 is 14 amino acids long. The CDR3 nucleotides read TGCGCCAGCAGCTTGGTTGGGAGTCTCGGAGAGCAGTACTTC. It yields the protein CASSLVGSLGEQYF.

This clone was counted a few times. The genes are TRBV2 and TRBJ1-5; tentatively, D is TRBD1 (6 bases). The CDR3 is 13 amino acids. Germline V lookup: CDR1 SNHLY, CDR2 FYNNEI. V gave up 7 bases and J gave up 3 bases, with 10 bases separating them. This CDR3 reads CASIGGLNQPQHF. The CDR3 DNA follows: TGTGCCAGCATCGGGGGGCTCAATCAGCCCCAGCATTTT.

The chain combines TRBV10-3 with TRBJ1-1; a possible D gene is TRBD1 (5 bases). The germline gives CDR1 ENHRY, CDR2 SYGVKD. This CDR3 has 15 residues. V was shortened by 3 bases and J by 1 base, with 12 bases between the two germline ends. DNA of the CDR3: TGTGCCATCAGTGACTCGGACACGGGGAACACTGAAGCTTTCTTT. It translates to CAISDSDTGNTEAFF.

The chain recombines TRBV5-6 with TRBJ2-7, with TRBD1 as a possible D gene (5 bases). The germline gives CDR1 SGHDT, CDR2 YYEEEE. The CDR3 consists of 15 residues. The V and J ends lost 4 bases and 3 bases respectively, with 17 bases between them. The CDR3 coding sequence is TGTGCCAGCAGCCGACAGAAAATACTATTCTACGAGCAGTACTTC. Its protein product is CASSRQKILFYEQYF.

The chain is built from TRBV5-6 and TRBJ2-7; D may match TRBD1 or TRBD2 (5 bases each). Looked up from germline, CDR1 is SGHDT and CDR2 is YYEEEE. Trimming took 0 bases from V and 0 from J, leaving 13 bases between them. This CDR3 is built from 16 residues. CDR3 residues: CASSLAGAASSYEQYF. CDR3 in DNA: TGTGCCAGCAGCTTGGCCGGGGCGGCGAGCTCCTACGAGCAGTACTTC.

This rearrangement joins TRBV7-2 to TRBJ1-1; no definite D call. CDR1 and CDR2 from the germline V gene are SGHTA and FQGNSA. The CDR3 runs 13 residues. V lost 5 bases, J lost 4 bases, and 11 bases lay in between. CDR3 coding DNA: TGTGCCAGCAGCACAAACACGGCCACTGAAGCTTTCTTT. Protein product: CASSTNTATEAFF.

The gene calls are TRBV29-1 and TRBJ2-7; TRBD2 matches at 7 bases. CDR3 length: 12 residues. The ends lost 7 bases at V and 5 bases at J; junction bases unmatched: 8. In germline, CDR1 is SQVTM, CDR2 ANQGSEA. The CDR3 here is CSADSGLNEQYF. Here the CDR3 DNA reads TGCAGCGCTGATTCGGGACTAAACGAGCAGTACTTC.

The V gene is TRBV28, the J gene TRBJ2-7; 9 nucleotides match TRBD1. The CDR3 is 15 residues long. Per germline, CDR1 MDHEN and CDR2 SYDVKM. Trimming cost V 5 bases and J 4 bases; bases outside gene matches: 9. The CDR3 reads CASSRPGQGRYEQYF. CDR3 coding DNA: TGTGCCAGCAGTCGCCCGGGACAGGGAAGGTACGAGCAGTACTTC.

In its sample, this clone was seen once. The chain carries TRBV5-1 and TRBJ2-3; TRBD1 agrees at 9 bases. V lost 4 bases and J lost 7; bases outside the gene matches: 10. Germline CDR1 and CDR2: SGHRS and YFSETQ. There are 15 residues in the CDR3. The CDR3, as DNA: TGCGCCAGCAGCCCGGGACAGGGAGGGGGAAATACGCAGTATTTT. It is translated as CASSPGQGGGNTQYF. Based on the CDR3 plus reference TRBV5-1 and TRBJ2-3, the full variable domain is KAGVTQTPRYLIKTRGQQVTLSCSPISGHRSVSWYQQTPGQGLQFLFEYFSETQRNKGNFPGRFSGRQFSNSRSEMNVSTLELGDSALYLCASSPGQGGGNTQYFGPGTRLTVL.

The V gene is TRBV6-5, the J gene TRBJ2-7; D call uncertain. CDR1 is MNHEY and CDR2 is SVGAGI in the germline V gene. Trimming cost V 8 bases and J 6 bases, with 8 bases left between them. The CDR3 is 10 residues long. The CDR3 is CASGRGEQYF. The CDR3 DNA reads as TGTGCCAGCGGTCGAGGCGAGCAGTACTTC.

V and J are TRBV7-6 and TRBJ2-2, with 10 bases identical to TRBD2. Germline V CDR1 and CDR2: SGHVS, FNYEAQ. The CDR3 contains 16 residues. J gave up 4 bases and V 2 bases, and 4 bases lay outside the gene matches. For the CDR3, the DNA is TGTGCCAGCAGCTTACTAGCGGGAGTTGTCACCGGGGAGCTGTTTTTT. Protein: CASSLLAGVVTGELFF.

This chain uses TRBV2 with TRBJ2-5; 8 bases align to TRBD2. With V trimmed by 2 bases and J by 3 bases, 11 bases remained unmatched. Germline-derived CDR1 and CDR2 are SNHLY and FYNNEI. CDR3 length equals 17 residues. This CDR3 reads CASSESGGEEGEETQYF. The CDR3 DNA sequence: TGTGCCAGCAGTGAATCGGGGGGGGAGGAAGGTGAAGAGACCCAGTACTTC.

The chain uses TRBV11-2 and TRBJ1-4, with 7 bases that match TRBD1. The CDR3 extends over 16 amino acids. Trimming took 5 bases from V and 10 from J; bases not matched to a gene: 16. Germline V CDR1 and CDR2: SGHAT, FQNNGV. In nucleotides, the CDR3 is TGTGCCAGCAGCCCGCACTTCGACAGGGCGAGTAGAAAACTGTTTTTT. It codes for CASSPHFDRASRKLFF.